The 10 T cell receptor beta chains below were found in one sample sequenced in a study of regulatory T cells in long-lasting Graves disease. iRepertoire HTBI primers and Arm-PCR of CDR3 regions built TCR beta libraries. TCRdb independently ran MiXCR on the multiplex PCR reads; one entry per CDR3 protein. Here the sample spans more than 450,000 distinct CDR3 sequences, about 16% being singletons. As for time point: newly diagnosed GD, antithyroid drugs for less than 3 months. PBMC-extracted RNA yielded the TCR library. The same sample was also used in a study of T cells in Graves' hyperthyroidism and ophthalmopathy.

The source was peripheral blood mononuclear cells (PBMCs), collected at new diagnosis, from a patient treated with antithyroid drugs. The receptors originated from a man aged 40-55 years with Graves disease.

This clonotype was seen many times. The rearrangement joins TRBV6-1 to TRBJ1-2; D may be TRBD1 (5 bases). Per germline, CDR1 MNHNS and CDR2 SASEGT. V was pared by 5 bases and J by 3 bases, with 13 bases between. There are 14 residues in the CDR3. DNA for the CDR3: TGTGCCAGCAGTAGGGCCTCGGGGGACTATGGCTACACCTTC. It codes for CASSRASGDYGYTF.

The J gene is TRBJ2-1, the V gene TRBV3-1; no definite D call. In germline, CDR1 is LGHDT, CDR2 YNNKEL (reference sequence). The CDR3 covers 12 residues. V was cut by 1 base and J by 8 bases, with 6 bases left in between. CDR3 sequence: CASSQGPYEQFF. CDR3 sequence (DNA): TGTGCCAGCAGCCAAGGCCCGTATGAGCAGTTCTTC.

This clonotype was seen repeatedly, ten times or more. The chain recombines TRBV28 with TRBJ2-2; TRBD2 agrees at 8 bases. Trimming at V came to 3 bases and at J to 6 bases, leaving 9 bases not matched to a gene. The CDR3 runs to 16 residues. CDR1 and CDR2 from the germline V gene are MDHEN and SYDVKM. For the CDR3, the DNA is TGTGCCAGCAGTTTTGGGGTAGCGGGAATGGCCGGGGAGCTGTTTTTT. Amino acid sequence: CASSFGVAGMAGELFF. Variable domain in full (rest from reference TRBV28 and TRBJ2-2): DVKVTQSSRYLVKRTGEKVFLECVQDMDHENMFWYRQDPGLGLRLIYFSYDVKMKEKGDIPEGYSVSREKKERFSLILESASTNQTSMYLCASSFGVAGMAGELFFGEGSRLTVL.

Concerning this clonotype: Just one base apart from a much larger clone, this may be a read error. V usage is TRBV12-3 or TRBV12-4 and J usage is TRBJ2-1; D is uncertain. The V gene lost 4 bases and the J gene lost 3 bases, with 16 bases spanning the gap. This CDR3 is 16 amino acids long. CDR3 nucleotide sequence: TGTGCCAGCAGTTCCAGGACCGATCTCTACTACAATGAGCAGTTCTTC. This codes for CASSSRTDLYYNEQFF.

CDR3 DNA sequence: TGCAGTGCTAGGTCTAGCGGGCGTTCCTACGAGCAGTACTTC. The encoded protein is CSARSSGRSYEQYF. The genes are TRBV20-1 and TRBJ2-7, with TRBD2 matching over 8 bases. The germline V gene has CDR1 DFQATT and CDR2 SNEGSKA (reference sequence). V lost 3 bases and J lost 1; bases outside the gene matches: 5. The CDR3 is 14 residues long.

The chain links TRBV29-1 to TRBJ2-7, with D unclear. Germline V CDR1 and CDR2: SQVTM, ANQGSEA. This CDR3 contains 10 residues. V was clipped by 4 bases and J by 3 bases, with 4 bases between them. The CDR3 loop reads CSVGHYEQYF. DNA of the CDR3: TGCAGCGTTGGCCACTACGAGCAGTACTTC.

The table lists this clonotype with a few counts. The chain links TRBV29-1 to TRBJ2-1; perhaps D is TRBD1 or TRBD2 (5 bases each). Germline CDR1 reads SQVTM; CDR2 reads ANQGSEA. Trimming shortened V by 7 bases and J by 7 bases, and 17 bases separated the two germline ends. CDR3 length: 13 amino acids. The CDR3 sequence: CSASTGPANEQFF. The CDR3 DNA reads as TGCAGCGCGAGCACGGGGCCGGCTAATGAGCAGTTCTTC.

In this sample, this clonotype turned up a few times. The chain has TRBV20-1 and TRBJ1-5; D remains unclear. The length of the CDR3 is 11 residues. From germline, CDR1 is DFQATT and CDR2 SNEGSKA (reference sequence). Trimming removed 0 bases from V and 3 bases from J, with 0 bases in between. The CDR3 DNA is TGCAGTGCTAGAGACAATCAGCCCCAGCATTTT. It specifies CSARDNQPQHF.

This clonotype came up many times. This chain connects TRBV6-1 to TRBJ2-7; the match to TRBD2 covers 8 bases. This CDR3 contains 14 residues. Germline assignment: CDR1 MNHNS and CDR2 SASEGT. The ends lost 5 bases at V and 5 bases at J; junction bases unmatched: 8. The CDR3 DNA reads as TGTGCCAGCAGTCTAAGCGGGAGAGCGAACGAGCAGTACTTC. Its protein is CASSLSGRANEQYF.

The gene calls are TRBV20-1 and TRBJ2-7; D is possibly TRBD2 (5 bases). CDR3 size: 15 residues. Germline V gene lookup returns CDR1 DFQATT and CDR2 SNEGSKA (reference sequence). Trimming took 7 bases from V and 0 from J, leaving 19 bases between them. CDR3 loop: CSVQPAAKSSYEQYF. In DNA, the CDR3 is TGCAGTGTTCAGCCAGCGGCCAAAAGCTCCTACGAGCAGTACTTC.